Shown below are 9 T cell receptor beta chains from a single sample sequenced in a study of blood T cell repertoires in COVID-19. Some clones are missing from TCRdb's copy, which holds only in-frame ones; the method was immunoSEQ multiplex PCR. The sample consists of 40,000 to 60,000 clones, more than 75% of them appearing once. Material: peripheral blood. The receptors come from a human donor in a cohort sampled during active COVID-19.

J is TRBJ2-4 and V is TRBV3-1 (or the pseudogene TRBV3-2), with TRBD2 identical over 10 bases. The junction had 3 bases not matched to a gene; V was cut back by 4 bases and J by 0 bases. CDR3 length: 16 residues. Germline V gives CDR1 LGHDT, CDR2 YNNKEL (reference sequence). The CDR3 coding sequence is TGTGCCAGCAGCCTACTAGCGGGGCTAGCCAAAAACATTCAGTACTTC. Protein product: CASSLLAGLAKNIQYF.

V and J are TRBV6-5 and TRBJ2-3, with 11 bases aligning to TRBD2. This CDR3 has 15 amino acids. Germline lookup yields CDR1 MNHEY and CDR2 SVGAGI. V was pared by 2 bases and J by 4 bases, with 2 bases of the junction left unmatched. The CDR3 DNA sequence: TGTGCCAGCAGTTACACTAGCGGGAGCCCAGATACGCAGTATTTT. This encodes CASSYTSGSPDTQYF.

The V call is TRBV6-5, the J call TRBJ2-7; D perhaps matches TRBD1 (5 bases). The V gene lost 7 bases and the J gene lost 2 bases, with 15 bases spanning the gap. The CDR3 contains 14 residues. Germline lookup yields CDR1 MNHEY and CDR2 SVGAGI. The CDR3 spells CASKKQGGAYEQYV. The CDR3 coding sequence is TGTGCCAGCAAGAAGCAGGGTGGGGCCTACGAGCAGTACGTC.

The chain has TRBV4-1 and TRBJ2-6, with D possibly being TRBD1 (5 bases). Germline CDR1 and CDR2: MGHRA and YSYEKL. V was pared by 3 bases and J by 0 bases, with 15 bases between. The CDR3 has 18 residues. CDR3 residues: CASSHGADILSGANVLTF. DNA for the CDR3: TGCGCCAGCAGCCATGGGGCAGACATACTCTCTGGGGCCAACGTCCTGACTTTC.

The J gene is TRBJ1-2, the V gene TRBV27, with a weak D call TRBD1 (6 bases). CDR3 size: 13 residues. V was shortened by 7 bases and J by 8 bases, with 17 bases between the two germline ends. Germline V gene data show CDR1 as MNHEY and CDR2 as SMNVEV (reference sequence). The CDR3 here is CASKSTGREGYTF. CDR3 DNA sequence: TGTGCCAGCAAAAGCACAGGGAGAGAGGGCTACACCTTC.

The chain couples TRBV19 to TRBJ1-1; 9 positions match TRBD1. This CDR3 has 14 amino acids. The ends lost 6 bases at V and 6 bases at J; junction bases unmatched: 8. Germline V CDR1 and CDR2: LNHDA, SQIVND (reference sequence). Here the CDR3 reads CASSSQGAGPEAFF. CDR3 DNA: TGTGCCAGTAGCTCACAGGGGGCCGGACCTGAAGCTTTCTTT.

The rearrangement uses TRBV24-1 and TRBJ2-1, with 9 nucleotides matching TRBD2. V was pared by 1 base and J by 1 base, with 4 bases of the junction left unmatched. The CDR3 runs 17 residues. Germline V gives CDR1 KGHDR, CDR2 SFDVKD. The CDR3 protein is CATSDFTAGGSYNEQFF. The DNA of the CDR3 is TGTGCCACCAGTGATTTCACGGCGGGAGGGTCCTACAATGAGCAGTTCTTC.

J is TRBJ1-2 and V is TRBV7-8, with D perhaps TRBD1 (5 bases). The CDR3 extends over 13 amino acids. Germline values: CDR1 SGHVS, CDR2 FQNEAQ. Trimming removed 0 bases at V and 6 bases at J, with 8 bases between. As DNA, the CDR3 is TGTGCCAGCAGCTTAGCGGTCAGGGATGGCTACACCTTC. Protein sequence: CASSLAVRDGYTF.

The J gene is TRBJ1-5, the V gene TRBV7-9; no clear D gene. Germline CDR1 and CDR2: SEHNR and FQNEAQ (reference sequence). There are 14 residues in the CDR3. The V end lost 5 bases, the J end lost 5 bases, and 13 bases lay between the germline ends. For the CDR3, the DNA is TGTGCCAGCAGCAAAGGCAGGCAGGATCAGCCCCAGCATTTT. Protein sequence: CASSKGRQDQPQHF.